This entry features one TCR beta chain sequence. The antigen remains undetermined. Investigators isolated RNA and reverse transcribed it into cDNA to act as the sequencing template. The method was immunoSEQ multiplex PCR; TCRdb's version includes in-frame clones alone and lacks a portion of them. The profile shows 150,000 or so clones, around 55% of them singletons. The CDR3 loop spans 16 amino acids. The germline V gene has CDR1 MNHEY and CDR2 SMNVEV (reference sequence). V gave up 1 base and J gave up 2 bases, with 9 bases separating them. This sample was taken from a study of CD8+ T cells in alopecia areata. T lymphocytes (CD4+ and CD8+) were sorted from PBMCs. Study-wide findings and caveats: Scalp samples also yield sequences of resident alphabeta T cells from normal skin. Relative to normal scalp, lesional scalp, especially alopecia totalis/universalis, showed higher clonality.

The sequencing sample was made of CD4+ T cells sorted from blood. The receptor's source is a human donor in good health. The V gene is TRBV27, the J gene TRBJ2-6; maybe TRBD1 (7 bases). CDR3 in amino acids: CASSLFRGAGANVLTF. Written as DNA, the CDR3 is TGTGCCAGCAGTTTATTCAGGGGGGCTGGGGCCAACGTCCTGACTTTC.